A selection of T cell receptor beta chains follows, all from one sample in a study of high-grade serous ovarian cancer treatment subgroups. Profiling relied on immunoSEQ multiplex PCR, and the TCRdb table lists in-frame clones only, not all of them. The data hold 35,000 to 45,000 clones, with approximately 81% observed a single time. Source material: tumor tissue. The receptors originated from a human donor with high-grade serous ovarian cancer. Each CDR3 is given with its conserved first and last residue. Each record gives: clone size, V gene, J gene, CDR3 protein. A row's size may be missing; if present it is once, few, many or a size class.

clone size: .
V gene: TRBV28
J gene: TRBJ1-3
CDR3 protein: CASSLFDNLLRAPGNTIYF

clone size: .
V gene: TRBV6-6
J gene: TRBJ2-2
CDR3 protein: CASSYNEGGELFF

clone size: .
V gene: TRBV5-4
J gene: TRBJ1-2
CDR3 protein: CASSIRVSYGYTF

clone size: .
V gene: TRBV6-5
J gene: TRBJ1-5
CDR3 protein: CASSLRDNQPQHF

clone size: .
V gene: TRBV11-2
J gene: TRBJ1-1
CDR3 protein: CASSLETVNTEAFF

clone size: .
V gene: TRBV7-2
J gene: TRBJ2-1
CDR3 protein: CASSLTSGNTEQFF

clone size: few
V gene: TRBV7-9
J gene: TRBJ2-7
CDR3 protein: CASRVQGQAGEQYF

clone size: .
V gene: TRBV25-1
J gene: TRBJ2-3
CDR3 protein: CASSSFGAHTDTQYF

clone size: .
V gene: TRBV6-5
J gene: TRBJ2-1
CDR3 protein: CASSNEQSSYNEQFF

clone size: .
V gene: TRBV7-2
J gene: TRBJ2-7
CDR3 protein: CASSFGTGPTYEQYF

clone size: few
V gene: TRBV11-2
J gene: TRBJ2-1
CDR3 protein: CASSTGATGSEQFF

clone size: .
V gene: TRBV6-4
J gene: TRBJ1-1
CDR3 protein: CASNGLVGAEAFF

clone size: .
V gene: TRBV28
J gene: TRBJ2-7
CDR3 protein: CASSSPWTSGRYEQYF

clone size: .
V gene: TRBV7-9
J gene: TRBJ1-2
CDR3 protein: CASSLDGGYTF

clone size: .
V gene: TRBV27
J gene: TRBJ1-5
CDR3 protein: CASSPGGNQPQHF

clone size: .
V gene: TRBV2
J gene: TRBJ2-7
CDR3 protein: CASTRDRESGEQYF

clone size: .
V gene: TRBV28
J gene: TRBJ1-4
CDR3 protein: CASSPQQGRAEKLFF

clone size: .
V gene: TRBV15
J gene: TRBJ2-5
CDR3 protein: CATSRATRTQETQYF

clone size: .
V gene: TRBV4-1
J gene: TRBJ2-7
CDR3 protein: CASSQEWSIRYEQYF

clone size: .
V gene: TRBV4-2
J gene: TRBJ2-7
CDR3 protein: CASSQDRDRDYEQYF

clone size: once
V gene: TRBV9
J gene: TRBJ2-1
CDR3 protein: CASSVASYLGDEQFF

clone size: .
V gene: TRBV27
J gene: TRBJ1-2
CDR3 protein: CASRPERGRGYGYTF

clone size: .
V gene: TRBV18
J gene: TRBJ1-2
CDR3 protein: CASSPASGGQGWDYGYTF

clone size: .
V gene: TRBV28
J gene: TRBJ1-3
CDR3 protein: CASSSDRVSGNTIYF

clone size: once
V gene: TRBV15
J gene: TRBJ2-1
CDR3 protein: CATTTRVAGDEQFF

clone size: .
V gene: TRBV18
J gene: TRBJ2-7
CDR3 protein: CASSPPDGEQYF

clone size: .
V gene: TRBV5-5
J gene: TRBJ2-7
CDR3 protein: CASSLDSLDEQYF

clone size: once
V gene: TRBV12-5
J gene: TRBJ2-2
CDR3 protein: CASGLGSGDTGELFF

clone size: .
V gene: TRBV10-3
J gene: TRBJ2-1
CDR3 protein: CAISGGRPLSSYNEQFF